This entry lists 15 T cell receptor beta chains sequenced from one sample in a study of cytomegalovirus exposure and HLA in healthy donors (TCRdb year 2017). The library was built by means of the immunoSEQ multiplex PCR assay. The multiplex PCR relied on a mix of 60 forward primers for TCR Vbeta segments and 13 reverse primers for TCR Jbeta segments. TCRdb stores this immuneACCESS table with in-frame sequences only. Part of the clones is absent; in the studies checked, under half of the shortfall reflects unresolved V genes, and no reason is known for the rest. The sample yields around 130,000 clones; around 77% were counted once. The ten most abundant clones make up 1.2% of the sample. Material: PBMCs. Receptors were obtained from a man aged 50-59 years in good health and CMV-seronegative.

The chain has TRBV7-2 and TRBJ2-3, with 10 nucleotides matching TRBD2. With 7 bases clipped from V and 5 bases from J, the junction kept 12 bases outside the gene matches. The CDR3 covers 16 residues. Germline V gives CDR1 SGHTA, CDR2 FQGNSA. Here the CDR3 reads CASTSKSGRALDTQYF. DNA for the CDR3: TGTGCCAGCACCTCCAAGAGCGGGAGGGCCTTAGATACGCAGTATTTT.

The chain is built from TRBV18 and TRBJ2-7; 11 bases match TRBD2. The CDR3 runs 16 residues. Per the germline V gene, CDR1 is KGHSH and CDR2 is LQKENI. V dropped 5 bases and J dropped 5; count of bases not matched to a gene: 11. The DNA for the CDR3 is TGTGCCAGCTCAGCCTTTACTAGCGGGAGTTTCAACGAGCAGTACTTC. This encodes CASSAFTSGSFNEQYF.

V and J are TRBV6-5 and TRBJ2-3; D perhaps matches TRBD2 (6 bases). The length of the CDR3 is 16 residues. The germline V gene encodes CDR1 MNHEY and CDR2 SVGAGI. Trimming shortened V by 4 bases and J by 8 bases, and 22 bases separated the two germline ends. CDR3 sequence reads: CASSSGGQTYSGTQYF. In DNA, the CDR3 is TGTGCCAGCAGTTCCGGGGGTCAAACATATTCGGGTACGCAGTATTTT.

The J gene is TRBJ1-2, the V gene TRBV7-9, with D possibly matching TRBD1 (5 bases). Germline V lookup: CDR1 SEHNR, CDR2 FQNEAQ (reference sequence). Trimming pared 2 bases from V and 4 bases from J, leaving 14 bases between. CDR3 size: 15 residues. Written as DNA, the CDR3 is TGTGCCAGCAGCTTAAATGTCGGGGGAGGCTATGGCTACACCTTC. Translation gives CASSLNVGGGYGYTF.

V gene TRBV28 combines with J gene TRBJ1-3; D unclear. The CDR3 is 14 amino acids. V was pared by 2 bases and J by 0 bases, with 5 bases between. Germline CDR1 is MDHEN and CDR2 is SYDVKM. The CDR3 coding sequence is TGTGCCAGCAGTTTAGGGCTCTCTGGAAACACCATATATTTT. As protein: CASSLGLSGNTIYF. Full variable domain (outside the CDR3, taken from reference TRBV28 and TRBJ1-3): DVKVTQSSRYLVKRTGEKVFLECVQDMDHENMFWYRQDPGLGLRLIYFSYDVKMKEKGDIPEGYSVSREKKERFSLILESASTNQTSMYLCASSLGLSGNTIYFGEGSWLTVV.

J is TRBJ2-1 and V is TRBV7-8, with D possibly being TRBD2 (6 bases). From germline, CDR1 is SGHVS and CDR2 FQNEAQ. The CDR3 consists of 14 residues. Trimming shortened V by 5 bases and J by 12 bases, and 20 bases separated the two germline ends. The CDR3 region has the DNA TGTGCCAGCAGCCCACAAGGCCGGAGGGGCGGGCAGTTCTTC. It yields the protein CASSPQGRRGGQFF.

This clone was seen only a few times. The rearrangement uses TRBV6-5 and TRBJ2-1, with 14 bases lining up with TRBD2. J was trimmed by 8 bases and V by 6 bases; bases with no gene match: 6. This CDR3 is 15 amino acids long. Germline V CDR1 and CDR2: MNHEY, SVGAGI. The CDR3 DNA is TGTGCCAGCAGGGGGACTAGCGGGAGTGGGGATGAGCAGTTCTTC. This codes for CASRGTSGSGDEQFF.

The gene calls are TRBV25-1 and TRBJ1-2; possible D gene TRBD1, 6 bases. There are 15 residues in the CDR3. V lost 3 bases and J lost 4, with 15 bases in between. Germline V CDR1 and CDR2: MGHDK, SYGVNS. The CDR3 nucleotides are TGTGCCAGCAGTGATGGGACATCGAACCCCTATGGCTACACCTTC. Amino acid sequence: CASSDGTSNPYGYTF.

V gene TRBV2 combines with J gene TRBJ2-3, with D perhaps TRBD1 (6 bases). The CDR3 consists of 14 residues. Trimming stripped 6 bases from V and 1 base from J, with 11 bases between. Per germline, CDR1 SNHLY and CDR2 FYNNEI. The CDR3 reads CASRKTGGTDTQYF. The CDR3 coding sequence is TGTGCCAGCAGGAAGACAGGAGGCACAGATACGCAGTATTTT.

The chain combines TRBV30 with TRBJ1-2, with 7 bases aligning to TRBD1. V shed 2 bases and J 7 bases; nucleotides not matched to a gene: 7. This CDR3 spans 13 amino acids. Germline CDR1 is GTSNPN and CDR2 is SVGIG (reference sequence). The CDR3 region is CAWSPGTAGGYTF. The CDR3 region has the DNA TGTGCCTGGAGTCCCGGGACAGCGGGTGGCTACACCTTC.

The CDR3 DNA follows: TGTGCCAGCAGACCACAGGGAACCTATGGCTACACCTTC. As protein: CASRPQGTYGYTF. This chain connects TRBV5-4 to TRBJ1-2, with TRBD1 as a possible D gene (6 bases). CDR1 SGHNT and CDR2 YYREEE come from the germline V gene (reference sequence). This CDR3 contains 13 residues. The V gene lost 5 bases and the J gene lost 4 bases, with 12 bases spanning the gap.

The chain joins TRBV2 to TRBJ2-7; a weak D match, TRBD1 (5 bases). CDR3 length: 12 amino acids. Trimming stripped 4 bases from V and 3 bases from J, with 7 bases between. Germline values: CDR1 SNHLY, CDR2 FYNNEI. The CDR3 loop reads CASSGQRYEQYF. The CDR3 coding sequence is TGTGCCAGCAGTGGACAGCGCTACGAGCAGTACTTC.

This clone was observed a few times. The V call is TRBV6-1, the J call TRBJ2-7; possibly TRBD1 for D (5 bases). The CDR3 is 15 amino acids. Germline loops: CDR1 MNHNS, CDR2 SASEGT. Trimming took off 1 base at V and 4 bases at J, with 14 bases between the two ends. CDR3 in DNA: TGTGCCAGCAGTGAAGGAGAAGGGGCAAATTACGAGCAGTACTTC. It yields the protein CASSEGEGANYEQYF.

The CDR3 protein is CASSAGTGATGANVLTF. The CDR3 DNA is TGTGCCAGCAGCGCCGGGACAGGGGCTACTGGGGCCAACGTCCTGACTTTC. V usage is TRBV7-6 and J usage is TRBJ2-6; 10 nucleotides match TRBD1. V dropped 5 bases and J dropped 2; count of bases not matched to a gene: 6. Germline values: CDR1 SGHVS, CDR2 FNYEAQ. This CDR3 contains 17 residues.

V usage is TRBV5-1 and J usage is TRBJ2-2; 9 bases map to TRBD1. The CDR3 is made up of 15 amino acids. Germline assignment: CDR1 SGHRS and CDR2 YFSETQ. V shed 4 bases and J 5 bases; nucleotides not matched to a gene: 6. The CDR3 DNA is TGCGCCAGCAGCGATACAGGGGGCTCTACCGGGGAGCTGTTTTTT. Amino acid sequence: CASSDTGGSTGELFF.